The subject of this entry is one T cell receptor beta chain. The sample is drawn from a study of CD8+CD57+ T cells in acquired aplastic anemia. In germline, CDR1 is SNHLY, CDR2 FYNNEI. V dropped 2 bases and J dropped 1; count of bases not matched to a gene: 7. The CDR3 totals 16 residues. The template for TCR beta VDJ and CDR3 sequence profiling was genomic DNA. TCRdb re-analysed the reads in MiXCR, keeping a single row per CDR3 protein. There are about 110,000 distinct CDR3 sequences in the sample; 51% occur only once, and roughly 30% lies in the top ten. The receptor was derived from a human donor in good health, serving as a control. J is TRBJ2-7 and V is TRBV2; 8 bases agree with TRBD1. Sequencing input: sorted CD4+, CD8+, or CD8+CD57+ T cells (not recorded which) from PBMCs. The CDR3 region has the DNA TGTGCCAGCAGTGAAACCCGGACAGGGAATTCCTACGAGCAGTACTTC. This translates into CASSETRTGNSYEQYF.